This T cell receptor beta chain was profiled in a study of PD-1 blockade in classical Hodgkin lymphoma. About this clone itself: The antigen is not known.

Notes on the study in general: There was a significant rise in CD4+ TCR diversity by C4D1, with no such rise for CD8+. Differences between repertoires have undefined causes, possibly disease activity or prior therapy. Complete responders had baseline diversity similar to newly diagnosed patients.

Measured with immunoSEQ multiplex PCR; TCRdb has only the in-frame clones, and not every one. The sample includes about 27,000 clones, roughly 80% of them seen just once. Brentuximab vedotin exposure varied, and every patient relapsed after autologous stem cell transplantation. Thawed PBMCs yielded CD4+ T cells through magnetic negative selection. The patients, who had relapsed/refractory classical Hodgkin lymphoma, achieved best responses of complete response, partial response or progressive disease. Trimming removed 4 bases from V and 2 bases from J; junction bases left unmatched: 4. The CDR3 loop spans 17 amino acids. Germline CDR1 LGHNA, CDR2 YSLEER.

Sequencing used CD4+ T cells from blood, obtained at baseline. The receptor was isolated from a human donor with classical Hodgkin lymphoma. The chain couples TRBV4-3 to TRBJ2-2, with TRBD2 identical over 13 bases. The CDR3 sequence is CASSRRTSGGNTGELFF. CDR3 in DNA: TGCGCCAGCAGCCGGAGGACTAGCGGGGGAAACACCGGGGAGCTGTTTTTT.